This TCR beta chain originates from a study of CD8+ T cells in alopecia areata. Sequencing used cDNA as its template, made by extracting RNA and reverse transcribing it. The method was immunoSEQ multiplex PCR; TCRdb's version includes in-frame clones alone and lacks a portion of them. The sample includes some 150,000 clones, 45% to 60% of them seen just once. Lesional scalp punch biopsies and peripheral blood were collected from alopecia areata patients. Material: CD8+ T cells sorted from blood, obtained at week 0. The sequence was collected from a human donor with alopecia areata.

CDR3 nucleotide sequence: TGTGCCAGCAGCGTAGGCCCGGGGAACACTGAAGCTTTCTTT. As protein: CASSVGPGNTEAFF. This sequence joins TRBV9 and TRBJ1-1; D is uncertain. CDR3 length equals 14 residues. V lost 0 bases and J 1 base, leaving 7 bases between the germline ends. Looked up from germline, CDR1 is SGDLS and CDR2 is YYNGEE.